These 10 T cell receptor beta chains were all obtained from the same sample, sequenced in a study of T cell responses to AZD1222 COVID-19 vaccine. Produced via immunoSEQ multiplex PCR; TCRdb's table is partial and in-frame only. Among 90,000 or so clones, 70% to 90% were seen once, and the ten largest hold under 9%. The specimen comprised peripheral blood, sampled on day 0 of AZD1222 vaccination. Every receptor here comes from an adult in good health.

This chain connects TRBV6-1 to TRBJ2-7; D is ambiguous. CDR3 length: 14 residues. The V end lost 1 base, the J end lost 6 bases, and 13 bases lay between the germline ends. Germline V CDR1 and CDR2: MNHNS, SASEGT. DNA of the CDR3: TGTGCCAGCAGTGAAGTCGACAACCTCCTCGAGCAGTACTTC. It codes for CASSEVDNLLEQYF.

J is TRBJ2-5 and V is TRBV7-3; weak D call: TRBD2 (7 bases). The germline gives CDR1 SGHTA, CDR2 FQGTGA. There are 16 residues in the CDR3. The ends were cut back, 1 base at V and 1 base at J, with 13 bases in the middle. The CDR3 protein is CASSLRGASGQETQYF. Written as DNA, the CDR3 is TGTGCCAGCAGCTTAAGGGGGGCTAGCGGCCAAGAGACCCAGTACTTC.

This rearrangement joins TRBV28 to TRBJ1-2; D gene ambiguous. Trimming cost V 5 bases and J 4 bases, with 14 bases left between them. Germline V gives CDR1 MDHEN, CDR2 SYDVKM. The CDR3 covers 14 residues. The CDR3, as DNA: TGTGCCAGCAGTCCCCCCGCAGTGGCCTATGGCTACACCTTC. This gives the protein CASSPPAVAYGYTF.

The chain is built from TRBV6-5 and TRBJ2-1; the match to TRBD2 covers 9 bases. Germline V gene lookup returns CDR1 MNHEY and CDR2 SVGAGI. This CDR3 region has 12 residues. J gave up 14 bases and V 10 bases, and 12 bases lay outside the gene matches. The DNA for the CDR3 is TGTGCCACCCGGGGAGGACTAGCGAAGGAGTTCTTC. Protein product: CATRGGLAKEFF.

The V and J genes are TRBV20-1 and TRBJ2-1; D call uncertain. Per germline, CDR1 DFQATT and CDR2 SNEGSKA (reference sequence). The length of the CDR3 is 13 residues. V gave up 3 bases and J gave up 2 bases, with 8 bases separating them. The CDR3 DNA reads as TGCAGTGCTAGTAATCCCACCTACAATGAGCAGTTCTTC. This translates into CSASNPTYNEQFF.

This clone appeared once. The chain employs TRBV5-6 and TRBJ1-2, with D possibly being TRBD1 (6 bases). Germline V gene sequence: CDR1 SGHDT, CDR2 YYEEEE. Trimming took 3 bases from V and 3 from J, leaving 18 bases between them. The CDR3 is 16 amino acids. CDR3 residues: CASSSQLRQVDYGYTF. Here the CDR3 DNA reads TGTGCCAGCAGCTCTCAACTTCGACAGGTGGACTATGGCTACACCTTC.

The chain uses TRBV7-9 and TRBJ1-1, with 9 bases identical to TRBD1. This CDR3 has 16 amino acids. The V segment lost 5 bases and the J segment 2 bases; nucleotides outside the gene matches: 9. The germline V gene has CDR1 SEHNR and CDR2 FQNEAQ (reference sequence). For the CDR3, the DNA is TGTGCCAGCAGCAAAGACAGGGGGTACCATAACACTGAAGCTTTCTTT. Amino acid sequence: CASSKDRGYHNTEAFF.

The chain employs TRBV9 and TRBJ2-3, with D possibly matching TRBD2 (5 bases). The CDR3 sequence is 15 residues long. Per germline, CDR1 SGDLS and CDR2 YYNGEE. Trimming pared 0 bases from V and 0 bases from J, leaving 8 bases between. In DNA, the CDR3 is TGTGCCAGCAGCGTAGGGAGCGGAAGCACAGATACGCAGTATTTT. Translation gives CASSVGSGSTDTQYF.

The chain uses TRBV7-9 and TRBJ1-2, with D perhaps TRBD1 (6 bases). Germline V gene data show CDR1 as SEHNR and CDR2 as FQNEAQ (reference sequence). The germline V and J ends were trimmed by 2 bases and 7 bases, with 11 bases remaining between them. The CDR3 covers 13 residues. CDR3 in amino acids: CASSLWGAGGYTF. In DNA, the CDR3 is TGTGCCAGCAGCTTATGGGGGGCGGGTGGCTACACCTTC.

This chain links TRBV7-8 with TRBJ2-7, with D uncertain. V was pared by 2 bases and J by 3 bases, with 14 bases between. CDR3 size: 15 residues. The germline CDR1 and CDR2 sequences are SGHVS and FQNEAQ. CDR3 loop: CASSLMLQAYYEQYF. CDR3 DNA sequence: TGTGCCAGCAGCTTAATGTTGCAGGCCTACTACGAGCAGTACTTC.